This T cell receptor (beta chain) is drawn from a study of T cell clusters in autoimmune cytopenias. The CDR3 extends over 13 amino acids. Some 38,000 genome equivalents of blood DNA were amplified for TRB. Multiplex touch-down PCR amplified TRB using TRB-A and TRB-B pools in one tube. TCRdb reprocessed the multiplex PCR reads and keeps a single row for each CDR3 protein, giving no DNA. Its table lists fewer than 15,000 distinct CDR3 sequences. This sequence originates from a human donor with an autoimmune cytopenia or autoimmune hepatitis (not recorded which). The specimen was peripheral blood. The V and J genes are TRBV12-3 or TRBV12-4 and TRBJ1-1; TCRdb indicates TRBD1, and absent DNA this call remains unverified. CDR3 residues: CASYSGWGTEAFF.